These 16 T cell receptor beta chains share one sample of origin, sequenced in a study of cytomegalovirus exposure and HLA in healthy donors. PCR amplification relied on 60 Vbeta primers (plus 13 Jbeta primers). Data came from immunoSEQ multiplex PCR; TCRdb stores just in-frame clones and leaves some out. The profile shows under 200,000 clones, just under 80% of them singletons. Sample: PBMCs. These receptors all come from a man under 40 in good health and CMV-seronegative.

V and J are TRBV9 and TRBJ2-3; TRBD2 is a possible D gene (6 bases). The CDR3 extends over 12 amino acids. The germline V gene encodes CDR1 SGDLS and CDR2 YYNGEE. V shed 3 bases and J shed 5 bases, with 7 bases lying between them. CDR3 bases: TGTGCCAGCAGCGCCGGGGGAGATACGCAGTATTTT. This encodes CASSAGGDTQYF.

V gene TRBV27 combines with J gene TRBJ2-7; D is uncertain. This CDR3 has 13 residues. V lost 0 bases and J 2 bases, leaving 5 bases between the germline ends. CDR1 and CDR2 from the germline V gene are MNHEY and SMNVEV (reference sequence). CDR3 in DNA: TGTGCCAGCAGTTTATCGTTCACCTACGAGCAGTACTTC. Translation gives CASSLSFTYEQYF.

The CDR3 spells CAISSRENTEAFF. The CDR3 nucleotides read TGTGCCATCAGTTCCAGGGAGAACACTGAAGCTTTCTTT. The genes are TRBV10-3 and TRBJ1-1, with D maybe TRBD1 (5 bases). This CDR3 has 13 residues. CDR1 is ENHRY, CDR2 SYGVKD, per germline. V was cut by 5 bases and J by 1 base, with 8 bases left in between.

CDR3: CASSPLAELRSYEQYF. CDR3 DNA sequence: TGTGCCAGCAGCCCCCTAGCCGAGCTTAGATCCTACGAGCAGTACTTC. The chain has TRBV9 and TRBJ2-7; possible D gene TRBD2, 5 bases. Germline CDR1 and CDR2: SGDLS and YYNGEE. V lost 4 bases and J 1 base, leaving 18 bases between the germline ends. The CDR3 consists of 16 residues.

CDR3 nucleotide sequence: TGTGCCAGCAGCGTCGTATCGAGCTCCTACGAGCAGTACTTC. It translates to CASSVVSSSYEQYF. The chain uses TRBV7-2 and TRBJ2-7; no clear D. Looked up from germline, CDR1 is SGHTA and CDR2 is FQGNSA. V gave up 5 bases and J gave up 0 bases, with 11 bases separating them. The CDR3 extends over 14 amino acids.

This clone occurred a few times. This chain uses TRBV7-2 with TRBJ2-3; D gene unclear. The length of the CDR3 is 15 residues. Germline assignment: CDR1 SGHTA and CDR2 FQGNSA. Trimming left V 5 bases short and J 2 bases short, with 14 bases between. CDR3 coding DNA: TGTGCCAGCAGCCCTCTGGGCAGAATCACAGATACGCAGTATTTT. Encoded protein: CASSPLGRITDTQYF. The full variable domain, in which reference TRBV7-2 and TRBJ2-3 provide the parts outside the CDR3, is GAGVSQSPSNKVTEKGKDVELRCDPISGHTALYWYRQSLGQGLEFLIYFQGNSAPDKSGLPSDRFSAERTGGSVSTLTIQRTQQEDSAVYLCASSPLGRITDTQYFGPGTRLTVL.

This rearrangement joins TRBV30 to TRBJ2-3; D remains unclear. CDR1 and CDR2 from the germline V gene are GTSNPN and SVGIG (reference sequence). Trimming took 4 bases from V and 7 from J, leaving 12 bases between them. CDR3 length equals 12 residues. The CDR3 sequence: CAWTPTAYTQYF. In nucleotides, the CDR3 is TGTGCCTGGACCCCAACAGCCTATACGCAGTATTTT.

This chain connects TRBV11-3 to TRBJ2-1; 9 bases map to TRBD2. Germline trimming cut 3 bases from V and 5 bases from J; bases unmatched to any gene: 5. This CDR3 region has 15 residues. The germline V gene has CDR1 SGHNT and CDR2 YENEEA. CDR3 sequence (DNA): TGTGCCAGCAGCTTTGGGGCTAGCGGGGACAATGAGCAGTTCTTC. Its protein is CASSFGASGDNEQFF.

This chain joins TRBV5-1 and TRBJ1-1, with D possibly matching TRBD1 (5 bases). Germline values: CDR1 SGHRS, CDR2 YFSETQ. The length of the CDR3 is 12 residues. The V gene lost 5 bases and the J gene lost 4 bases, with 9 bases spanning the gap. The CDR3 loop reads CASSSGSTEAFF. The CDR3 nucleotides are TGCGCCAGCAGTTCAGGGTCCACTGAAGCTTTCTTT. The variable domain in full, with the rest retrieved from reference TRBV5-1 and TRBJ1-1, is KAGVTQTPRYLIKTRGQQVTLSCSPISGHRSVSWYQQTPGQGLQFLFEYFSETQRNKGNFPGRFSGRQFSNSRSEMNVSTLELGDSALYLCASSSGSTEAFFGQGTRLTVV.

The gene calls are TRBV6-6 and TRBJ1-2, with D tentatively TRBD1 (6 bases). The length of the CDR3 is 13 residues. Per the germline V gene, CDR1 is MNHNY and CDR2 is SVGAGI (reference sequence). V was pared by 0 bases and J by 5 bases, with 7 bases between. Here the CDR3 reads CASSYSDSYGYTF. The CDR3 region has the DNA TGTGCCAGCAGTTACTCGGACAGTTATGGCTACACCTTC.

V and J are TRBV30 and TRBJ2-3; 13 positions match TRBD2. CDR3 length: 13 residues. CDR1 and CDR2 (germline): GTSNPN, SVGIG (reference sequence). The ends lost 7 bases at V and 5 bases at J; junction bases unmatched: 3. In DNA, the CDR3 is TGTGCCTCGACTAGCGGGAGGAGAGATACGCAGTATTTT. Its protein is CASTSGRRDTQYF.

The chain recombines TRBV27 with TRBJ2-1; unclear D gene. V was trimmed by 10 bases and J by 7 bases, leaving 17 bases between them. Germline lookup yields CDR1 MNHEY and CDR2 SMNVEV (reference sequence). This CDR3 contains 13 residues. As DNA, the CDR3 is TGTGCCACCCAAACCCTCATCGGGAATGAGCAGTTCTTC. Its protein is CATQTLIGNEQFF.

This clone was seen more than once but under ten times. The chain couples TRBV7-8 to TRBJ1-5; D gene uncertain. CDR3 length equals 13 residues. Trimming shortened V by 5 bases and J by 9 bases, and 14 bases separated the two germline ends. CDR1 and CDR2 (germline): SGHVS, FQNEAQ. As DNA, the CDR3 is TGTGCCAGCAGCCCAGTCAGTGTTGGGCCCCAGCATTTT. Translated, it gives CASSPVSVGPQHF.

J is TRBJ1-5 and V is TRBV18; no definite D call. V was trimmed by 6 bases and J by 3 bases, leaving 6 bases between them. This CDR3 spans 12 amino acids. The germline V gene encodes CDR1 KGHSH and CDR2 LQKENI. In DNA form, the CDR3 reads TGTGCCAGCTCGGAGTACAATCAGCCCCAGCATTTT. This encodes CASSEYNQPQHF.

The chain joins TRBV18 to TRBJ2-7; tentatively, D is TRBD2 (5 bases). The CDR3 consists of 14 residues. Trimming left V 4 bases short and J 1 base short, with 11 bases between. In germline, CDR1 is KGHSH, CDR2 LQKENI. DNA of the CDR3: TGTGCCAGCTCACTCAGCGAGGGATCCTACGAGCAGTACTTC. Translation gives CASSLSEGSYEQYF.

The rearrangement joins TRBV23-1 to TRBJ1-5, with 9 bases that match TRBD1. TRBV23-1 is identified as an open reading frame with a role that is uncertain. V shed 3 bases and J 4 bases; nucleotides not matched to a gene: 7. The CDR3 consists of 16 residues. The CDR3: CASSHSGTGPNQPQHF. In nucleotides, the CDR3 is TGCGCCAGCAGTCACTCTGGGACAGGGCCGAATCAGCCCCAGCATTTT.